These 8 T cell receptor beta chains share one sample of origin, sequenced in a study of shared clonotypes between healthy human individuals. Some clones are missing from TCRdb's copy, which holds only in-frame ones; the method was immunoSEQ multiplex PCR. The sample shows about 2 million clones, approximately 94% of them seen only once. CD45RO negativity and positive selection for CCR7 defined naive CD8 cells, a population that excluded terminally differentiated effector memory CD45RA+ cells. Sequencing was done on a sample of naive CD8+ T cells sorted from blood. These receptors were collected from a young man in good health.

The rearrangement joins TRBV19 to TRBJ2-7, with D perhaps given as TRBD1 or TRBD2 (5 bases each). Germline V gene sequence: CDR1 LNHDA, CDR2 SQIVND (reference sequence). CDR3 length: 11 residues. Trimming removed 5 bases at V and 5 bases at J, with 7 bases between. For the CDR3, the DNA is TGTGCCAGTAGTTGGGGGAACGAGCAGTACTTC. Translation gives CASSWGNEQYF.

The chain combines TRBV25-1 with TRBJ2-5; 10 nucleotides match TRBD2. This CDR3 is 15 amino acids long. Germline V CDR1 and CDR2: MGHDK, SYGVNS. Germline trimming cut 4 bases from V and 3 bases from J; bases unmatched to any gene: 5. The CDR3 nucleotides read TGTGCCAGCAGTGGCTGGACTAGCGGAGAAGAGACCCAGTACTTC. The encoded protein is CASSGWTSGEETQYF.

The table lists this clone with a count of one. This chain uses TRBV1 with TRBJ1-6. TRBV1 is recorded as a pseudogene. The CDR3 has 14 residues. The CDR3 bases are TGCACCAGCAGCGAGAGCTCCTATAATTCACCCCTCCACTTT. Encoded protein: CTSSESSYNSPLHF.

This clone was observed a few times. The chain combines TRBV25-1 with TRBJ2-7; TRBD1 matches at 9 bases. From germline, CDR1 is MGHDK and CDR2 SYGVNS. The V gene end was trimmed by 5 bases and the J gene end by 3 bases; junction bases not matched to a gene: 11. The CDR3 extends over 16 amino acids. Here the CDR3 DNA reads TGTGCCAGCAGTCACCGGCTGGGACAGGGAGGCTACGAGCAGTACTTC. Translating gives CASSHRLGQGGYEQYF.

The chain employs TRBV19 and TRBJ1-4; maybe TRBD1 (5 bases). Germline V lookup: CDR1 LNHDA, CDR2 SQIVND (reference sequence). V dropped 4 bases and J dropped 3 bases, with 15 bases sitting between them. CDR3 length: 16 amino acids. The CDR3 region is CASSTSWQGANEKLFF. In nucleotides, the CDR3 is TGTGCCAGTAGTACGTCGTGGCAGGGTGCTAATGAAAAACTGTTTTTT.

Comment on this clone: This sample also contains other DNA sequences that code for the same CDR3. V gene TRBV7-9 combines with J gene TRBJ1-1; 7 bases are a match to TRBD1. Trimming at V came to 4 bases and at J to 4 bases, leaving 3 bases not matched to a gene. The CDR3 length is 13 residues. The V gene's germline CDR1 is SEHNR and CDR2 FQNEAQ (reference sequence). CDR3 DNA: TGTGCCAGCAGCTCGACAGGGAGCACTGAAGCTTTCTTT. This gives the protein CASSSTGSTEAFF.

This chain uses TRBV7-6 with TRBJ1-2; a possible D gene is TRBD1 (6 bases). The V gene lost 2 bases and the J gene lost 8 bases, with 24 bases spanning the gap. Germline V gene lookup returns CDR1 SGHVS and CDR2 FNYEAQ. The CDR3 length is 17 residues. CDR3 coding DNA: TGTGCCAGCAGCTTATTCTCAGGGGACTCCAGCTTAAGAGGCTACACCTTC. Its translation: CASSLFSGDSSLRGYTF.

This clone appeared once. The J gene is TRBJ2-2, the V gene TRBV30; TRBD2 aligns across 11 bases. V lost 1 base to trimming and J lost 3 bases; unmatched junction nucleotides: 7. The CDR3 is 17 residues long. Germline lookup yields CDR1 GTSNPN and CDR2 SVGIG (reference sequence). CDR3 sequence: CAWSGLAGGFDTGELFF. CDR3 DNA sequence: TGTGCCTGGAGTGGTCTAGCGGGGGGATTCGACACCGGGGAGCTGTTTTTT.